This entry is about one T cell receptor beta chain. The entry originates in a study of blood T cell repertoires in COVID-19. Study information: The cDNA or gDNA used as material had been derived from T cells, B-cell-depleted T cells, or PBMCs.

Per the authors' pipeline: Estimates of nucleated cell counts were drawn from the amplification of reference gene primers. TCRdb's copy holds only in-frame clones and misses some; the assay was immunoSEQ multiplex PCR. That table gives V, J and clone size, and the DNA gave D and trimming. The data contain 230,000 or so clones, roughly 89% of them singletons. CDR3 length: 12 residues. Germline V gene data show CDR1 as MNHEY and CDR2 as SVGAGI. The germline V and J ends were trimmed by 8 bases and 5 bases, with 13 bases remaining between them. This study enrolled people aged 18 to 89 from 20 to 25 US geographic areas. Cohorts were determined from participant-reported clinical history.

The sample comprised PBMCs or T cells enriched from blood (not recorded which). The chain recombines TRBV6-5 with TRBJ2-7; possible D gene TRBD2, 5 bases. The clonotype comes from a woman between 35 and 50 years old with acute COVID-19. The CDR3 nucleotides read TGTGCCAGCGGGAAGGGAGACAACGAGCAGTACTTC. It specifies CASGKGDNEQYF.